These 20 T cell receptor beta chains share one sample of origin, sequenced in a study of blood T cell repertoires in COVID-19. Some clones are missing from TCRdb's copy, which holds only in-frame ones; the method was immunoSEQ multiplex PCR. The table has 68,000 or so clones, 85% to 90% seen once. Input material: peripheral blood. These receptors all stem from a man aged 45-65 years with acute or convalescent COVID-19.

This chain links TRBV29-1 with TRBJ2-3, with D perhaps TRBD1 (7 bases). The CDR3 contains 15 residues. CDR1 is SQVTM, CDR2 ANQGSEA, per germline. V was clipped by 6 bases and J by 4 bases, with 20 bases between them. The CDR3 sequence is CSVGGWQGEADTQYF. The CDR3 DNA reads TGCAGCGTAGGAGGGTGGCAGGGGGAGGCAGATACGCAGTATTTT.

V gene TRBV11-2 combines with J gene TRBJ2-4, with D possibly TRBD1 on 5 matching bases. V was shortened by 5 bases and J by 3 bases, with 14 bases between the two germline ends. From germline, CDR1 is SGHAT and CDR2 FQNNGV. CDR3 length: 15 amino acids. The CDR3 DNA reads TGTGCCAGCAGCCGGCAGGGTTGGGGCAAAAACATTCAGTACTTC. This sequence encodes CASSRQGWGKNIQYF.

The CDR3 is CASSFAGLGNTEAFF. The CDR3 region has the DNA TGTGCCAGCAGTTTTGCAGGGTTGGGAAACACTGAAGCTTTCTTT. V is TRBV27 and J is TRBJ1-1; D possibly corresponds to TRBD1 (5 bases). The V end lost 3 bases, the J end lost 2 bases, and 13 bases lay between the germline ends. This CDR3 contains 15 residues. Looked up from germline, CDR1 is MNHEY and CDR2 is SMNVEV (reference sequence).

The chain couples TRBV5-6 to TRBJ2-7; the match to TRBD2 covers 11 bases. The CDR3 has 17 amino acids. J was trimmed by 4 bases and V by 2 bases; bases with no gene match: 11. Germline V gives CDR1 SGHDT, CDR2 YYEEEE. CDR3 loop: CASSFRPSGRSRYEQYF. The DNA of the CDR3 is TGTGCCAGCAGCTTCAGGCCTAGCGGGAGGTCCCGGTACGAGCAGTACTTC. The variable domain in full, with the rest retrieved from reference TRBV5-6 and TRBJ2-7, is DAGVTQSPTHLIKTRGQQVTLRCSPKSGHDTVSWYQQALGQGPQFIFQYYEEEERQRGNFPDRFSGHQFPNYSSELNVNALLLGDSALYLCASSFRPSGRSRYEQYFGPGTRLTVT.

V gene TRBV6-5 combines with J gene TRBJ1-1; no firm D call. CDR3 length: 12 residues. Germline assignment: CDR1 MNHEY and CDR2 SVGAGI. Trimming took off 8 bases at V and 4 bases at J, with 11 bases between the two ends. CDR3 amino acids: CASYTLATEAFF. CDR3 bases: TGTGCCAGCTATACCCTGGCCACTGAAGCTTTCTTT.

The V and J genes are TRBV11-2 and TRBJ1-2; TRBD1 matches 9 bases. Germline-derived CDR1 and CDR2 are SGHAT and FQNNGV. V was clipped by 3 bases and J by 7 bases; unmatched bases: 3. The CDR3 is 13 amino acids. CDR3 sequence (DNA): TGTGCCAGCAGCTTCAAACAGGGGGCTGGCTACACCTTC. This encodes CASSFKQGAGYTF.

The V and J genes are TRBV30 and TRBJ1-4; D possibly corresponds to TRBD1 (5 bases). CDR1 is GTSNPN and CDR2 is SVGIG in the germline V gene (reference sequence). The CDR3 extends over 12 amino acids. V lost 2 bases and J lost 14, with 15 bases in between. CDR3 region: CAWSFQGGDLFF. DNA for the CDR3: TGTGCCTGGAGTTTTCAGGGAGGGGATCTGTTTTTT. The complete variable domain, with remaining parts taken from reference TRBV30 and TRBJ1-4, reads SQTIHQWPATLVQPVGSPLSLECTVEGTSNPNLYWYRQAAGRGLQLLFYSVGIGQISSEVPQNLSASRPQDRQFILSSKKLLLSDSGFYLCAWSFQGGDLFFGSGTQLSVL.

The chain employs TRBV19 and TRBJ2-5; TRBD2 is a possible D gene (7 bases). The CDR3 is made up of 14 amino acids. Germline CDR1 and CDR2: LNHDA and SQIVND (reference sequence). V was pared by 2 bases and J by 5 bases, with 12 bases between. CDR3 loop: CASSIRRGLETQYF. The CDR3 DNA is TGTGCCAGTAGTATAAGGCGGGGGCTGGAGACCCAGTACTTC.

The chain carries TRBV7-9 and TRBJ1-5; TRBD1 is a possible D gene (6 bases). The CDR3 is made up of 15 amino acids. Germline values: CDR1 SEHNR, CDR2 FQNEAQ (reference sequence). V was clipped by 1 base and J by 3 bases, with 10 bases between them. This CDR3 is CASSLVGQLNQPQHF. The CDR3 region has the DNA TGTGCCAGCAGCTTAGTTGGACAGCTCAATCAGCCCCAGCATTTT.

The chain links TRBV24-1 to TRBJ2-5; no clear D gene. Germline values: CDR1 KGHDR, CDR2 SFDVKD. Trimming shortened V by 8 bases and J by 2 bases, and 8 bases separated the two germline ends. The CDR3 is made up of 12 amino acids. CDR3 in DNA: TGTGCCACCAATCTTCCGCAAGAGACCCAGTACTTC. This codes for CATNLPQETQYF.

This clone has only a few counts. The chain is built from TRBV4-1 and TRBJ2-3; D unresolved. The CDR3 extends over 15 amino acids. The V gene's germline CDR1 is MGHRA and CDR2 YSYEKL. V gave up 1 base and J gave up 1 base, with 9 bases separating them. The CDR3 DNA is TGCGCCAGCAGCCAAGTATGGCCCGGCACAGATACGCAGTATTTT. This gives the protein CASSQVWPGTDTQYF.

CDR3: CASSSRDISNTIYF. The CDR3 DNA reads TGTGCCAGCAGCTCAAGGGACATCTCAAACACCATATATTTT. The J gene is TRBJ1-3, the V gene TRBV5-4, with a weak D call TRBD1 (6 bases). V was shortened by 3 bases and J by 6 bases, with 13 bases between the two germline ends. In germline, CDR1 is SGHNT, CDR2 YYREEE (reference sequence). The CDR3 is 14 amino acids.

The chain links TRBV10-3 to TRBJ2-7; 11 bases are a match to TRBD2. V dropped 0 bases and J dropped 2; count of bases not matched to a gene: 0. CDR1 ENHRY and CDR2 SYGVKD come from the germline V gene. This CDR3 contains 15 residues. The CDR3, as DNA: TGTGCCATCAGTGAGTCGACTAGCGGGACCTACGAGCAGTACTTC. Protein sequence: CAISESTSGTYEQYF.

The chain employs TRBV29-1 and TRBJ2-1; D not resolved. The CDR3 is 11 amino acids. CDR1 is SQVTM, CDR2 ANQGSEA, per germline. V was clipped by 2 bases and J by 6 bases, with 5 bases between them. The CDR3 DNA is TGCAGCGTTGAATTACTCAATGAGCAGTTCTTC. Translating it yields CSVELLNEQFF.

V and J are TRBV2 and TRBJ1-2; no clear D gene. Germline V gene sequence: CDR1 SNHLY, CDR2 FYNNEI. This CDR3 comprises 14 residues. V was trimmed by 3 bases and J by 0 bases, leaving 8 bases between them. Here the CDR3 reads CASSDRTTNYGYTF. CDR3 sequence (DNA): TGTGCCAGCAGTGACAGAACCACTAACTATGGCTACACCTTC. The entire variable domain, with the rest obtained from reference TRBV2 and TRBJ1-2, is as follows: EPEVTQTPSHQVTQMGQEVILRCVPISNHLYFYWYRQILGQKVEFLVSFYNNEISEKSEIFDDQFSVERPDGSNFTLKIRSTKLEDSAMYFCASSDRTTNYGYTFGSGTRLTVV.

V usage is TRBV7-9 and J usage is TRBJ1-1; D perhaps matches TRBD1 (5 bases). Germline lookup yields CDR1 SEHNR and CDR2 FQNEAQ (reference sequence). This CDR3 is 16 amino acids long. Trimming took 1 base from V and 1 from J, leaving 13 bases between them. The CDR3 region has the DNA TGTGCCAGCAGCTTAGTACCAGGCCAGGGGAACACTGAAGCTTTCTTT. Protein sequence: CASSLVPGQGNTEAFF.

This clone was observed once. The chain combines TRBV24-1 with TRBJ2-6; 9 bases are shared with TRBD1. CDR3 length: 17 amino acids. Germline CDR1 and CDR2: KGHDR and SFDVKD. Germline trimming cut 4 bases from V and 2 bases from J; bases unmatched to any gene: 5. The chain's CDR3 is CATSDGQGSTGANVLTF. Written as DNA, the CDR3 is TGTGCCACCAGTGACGGACAGGGGAGTACTGGGGCCAACGTCCTGACTTTC.

J is TRBJ2-1 and V is TRBV4-3; possible D gene TRBD2, 6 bases. Trimming took off 0 bases at V and 9 bases at J, with 18 bases between the two ends. CDR1 and CDR2 (germline): LGHNA, YSLEER. The CDR3 is made up of 16 amino acids. CDR3 sequence: CASSQDVRREGFEQFF. CDR3 nucleotide sequence: TGCGCCAGCAGCCAAGATGTCAGGCGGGAAGGTTTTGAGCAGTTCTTC.

This sequence joins TRBV7-8 and TRBJ2-2; 10 bases are a match to TRBD1. The CDR3 is 16 amino acids. Germline V gene sequence: CDR1 SGHVS, CDR2 FQNEAQ. V dropped 3 bases and J dropped 8; count of bases not matched to a gene: 9. The CDR3, as DNA: TGTGCCAGCAGCTTCTGGGGGACAGGGGCCTTGGGGGAGCTGTTTTTT. Translating it yields CASSFWGTGALGELFF.

The V gene is TRBV30, the J gene TRBJ1-2; a possible D gene is TRBD1 (5 bases). Germline CDR1 is GTSNPN and CDR2 is SVGIG (reference sequence). The CDR3 runs 11 residues. The ends were cut back, 7 bases at V and 4 bases at J, with 10 bases in the middle. CDR3 loop: CAFRGLYGYTF. The CDR3 DNA sequence: TGTGCCTTTAGGGGACTCTATGGCTACACCTTC.